The rows below give T cell receptor beta chains drawn from one sample of a study of T cell repertoires in ileal Crohn's disease. Generated by immunoSEQ multiplex PCR, the TCRdb table keeps only in-frame clones and is missing some. The sample lists around 14,000 clones; less than 85% were seen once. Material for sequencing was ileal tissue. The source is an adult with Crohn's disease. The CDR3 runs from the conserved cysteine through the conserved F or W. Fields, in order: J gene, D gene, clone size, V gene, CDR3 protein, CDR3 DNA. A D gene is named only where the DNA matches it firmly. Not every row has a clone size; where given, it reads once, few, many or a size class.

TRBJ2-2 | . | medium-sized | TRBV11-2 | CASRRTGDSNTGELFF | TGTGCCAGCAGACGCACAGGGGACTCGAACACCGGGGAGCTGTTTTTT
TRBJ1-5 | TRBD1 | . | TRBV19 | CASSIGTGGGQPQHF | TGTGCCAGTAGTATCGGGACAGGGGGTGGTCAGCCCCAGCATTTT
TRBJ2-3 | . | once | TRBV27 | CASSSWETSDTQYF | TGTGCCAGCAGTTCCTGGGAGACCTCAGATACGCAGTATTTT
TRBJ2-3 | . | . | TRBV11-2 | CASSLGRATDTQYF | TGTGCCAGCAGCTTAGGCAGGGCCACAGATACGCAGTATTTT
TRBJ1-2 | TRBD1 | once | TRBV10-3 | CAISGQGSLSGYTF | TGTGCCATCAGTGGACAGGGGTCCCTATCTGGCTACACCTTC
TRBJ1-6 | . | . | TRBV13 | CASSLGLGGSPLHF | TGTGCCAGCAGCTTAGGGTTGGGGGGTTCACCCCTCCACTTT
TRBJ2-6 | . | . | TRBV29-1 | CSVAGTGANVLTF | TGCAGCGTTGCGGGAACTGGGGCCAACGTCCTGACTTTC
TRBJ2-5 | TRBD1 | few | TRBV5-1 | CASSADRGRTQYF | TGCGCCAGCAGCGCGGACAGGGGGAGGACCCAGTACTTC
TRBJ1-3 | TRBD1 | . | TRBV29-1 | CSAEGQTTYSGNTIYF | TGCAGCGCTGAGGGACAGACTACCTACTCTGGAAACACCATATATTTT
TRBJ1-1 | . | few | TRBV7-9 | CASSGLGGAEAFF | TGTGCCAGCAGCGGATTGGGAGGCGCTGAAGCTTTCTTT
TRBJ2-2 | TRBD2 | . | TRBV4-2 | CASSPGPAGGDKTGELFF | TGTGCCAGCAGCCCGGGGCCAGCGGGGGGGGACAAGACCGGGGAGCTGTTTTTT
TRBJ1-2 | . | . | TRBV27 | CASSSTGNGYTF | TGTGCCAGCAGTAGTACAGGTAATGGCTACACCTTC
TRBJ2-6 | TRBD1 | . | TRBV27 | CASSLTGTGSSGANVLTF | TGTGCCAGCAGTTTAACAGGGACAGGGAGCTCTGGGGCCAACGTCCTGACTTTC
TRBJ1-1 | TRBD1 | . | TRBV7-9 | CASSDRDRGTEAFF | TGTGCCAGCAGCGACCGGGACAGGGGAACTGAAGCTTTCTTT
TRBJ2-2 | . | once | TRBV6-4 | CASSSEGWSSGELFF | TGTGCCAGCAGTTCGGAGGGGTGGAGTTCCGGGGAGCTGTTTTTT
TRBJ1-6 | TRBD1 | . | TRBV15 | CATSRGRTGGSSPLHF | TGTGCCACCAGCAGAGGCCGGACAGGGGGCAGTTCACCCCTCCACTTT
TRBJ2-5 | TRBD1 | . | TRBV11-2 | CASSLNRGEETQYF | TGTGCCAGCAGCTTAAACAGGGGTGAGGAGACCCAGTACTTC
TRBJ2-4 | TRBD2 | few | TRBV19 | CASSIRGLAGVLANIQYF | TGTGCCAGTAGTATTAGGGGACTAGCGGGAGTATTAGCGAACATTCAGTACTTC
TRBJ1-5 | TRBD1 | . | TRBV11-2 | CASSSDRSNQPQHF | TGTGCCAGCAGCTCGGACAGGAGCAATCAGCCCCAGCATTTT
TRBJ2-2 | TRBD1 | . | TRBV4-2 | CASSPRQGDTGELFF | TGTGCCAGCAGCCCAAGACAGGGGGACACCGGGGAGCTGTTTTTT
TRBJ1-6 | . | . | TRBV7-2 | CASSLEGGTPLHF | TGTGCCAGCAGCCTAGAGGGAGGGACACCCCTCCACTTT
TRBJ2-1 | . | . | TRBV5-8 | CASSLALLNEQFF | TGTGCCAGCAGCTTGGCACTTCTCAATGAGCAGTTCTTC
TRBJ1-2 | TRBD1 | . | TRBV6-5 | CASSRQGHYGYTF | TGTGCCAGCAGTCGACAGGGCCACTATGGCTACACCTTC
TRBJ1-2 | TRBD1 | . | TRBV5-6 | CASSFWTGDYGYTF | TGTGCCAGCAGCTTTTGGACAGGGGATTATGGCTACACCTTC
TRBJ2-6 | . | . | TRBV5-5 | CASSLQGTGANVLTF | TGTGCCAGCAGCTTACAGGGCACTGGGGCCAACGTCCTGACTTTC
TRBJ1-1 | . | . | TRBV27 | CASSYRENTEAFF | TGTGCCAGCAGTTACAGAGAGAACACTGAAGCTTTCTTT
TRBJ1-1 | TRBD1 | . | TRBV5-1 | CASSDTGGITEAFF | TGCGCCAGCAGCGACACAGGGGGGATCACTGAAGCTTTCTTT
TRBJ2-2 | TRBD1 | . | TRBV7-8 | CASSLREQGVTGELFF | TGTGCCAGCAGCTTACGGGAACAGGGGGTTACCGGGGAGCTGTTTTTT
TRBJ2-3 | . | . | TRBV27 | CASSLSSPGAPTDTQYF | TGTGCCAGCAGTTTATCGTCCCCAGGGGCCCCCACAGATACGCAGTATTTT
TRBJ1-1 | . | . | TRBV9 | CASSPWRGNTEAFF | TGTGCCAGCAGCCCATGGCGGGGAAACACTGAAGCTTTCTTT
TRBJ2-7 | TRBD1 | . | TRBV7-8 | CASSLGGGPAYEQYF | TGTGCCAGCAGCTTAGGAGGGGGCCCAGCCTACGAGCAGTACTTC
TRBJ2-7 | . | . | TRBV14 | CASSQDPARGYEQYF | TGTGCCAGCAGCCAAGATCCGGCCAGGGGCTACGAGCAGTACTTC
TRBJ2-3 | TRBD2 | . | TRBV4-2 | CASSQVTGGLAYDTQYF | TGTGCCAGCAGCCAAGTTACAGGGGGACTAGCGTACGATACGCAGTATTTT
TRBJ2-7 | . | . | TRBV27 | CASSPGPGSHSSYEQYF | TGTGCCAGCAGCCCCGGGCCAGGGTCTCATAGCTCCTACGAGCAGTACTTC